Presented here are 17 T cell receptor beta chains from one specimen sequenced in a study of brain T cells in children with intractable seizures. Time point described: blood from clinic visit 5 months post-surgery; TSC patient then seizure free. Clones were read by immunoSEQ multiplex PCR, and TCRdb kept only the in-frame ones, dropping some. The sample lists about 340,000 clones, over 85% occurring once. This sample comprised peripheral blood, obtained around 5 months after surgery. All receptors derive from a boy under two years old with tuberous sclerosis and intractable seizures.

The CDR3 bases are TGTGCCAGCAGTTTACCCAGTGCCACTGAAGCTTTCTTT. Translating it yields CASSLPSATEAFF. The V gene is TRBV12-3 or TRBV12-4, the J gene TRBJ1-1; no clear D gene. Trimming left V 2 bases short and J 4 bases short, with 8 bases between. This CDR3 has 13 residues.

The gene calls are TRBV28 and TRBJ2-5; tentative D call: TRBD1 (6 bases). CDR1 is MDHEN, CDR2 SYDVKM, per germline. The CDR3 is 15 amino acids. V lost 3 bases to trimming and J lost 0 bases, with 11 bases between them. This CDR3 reads CASSLSRGYQETQYF. CDR3 DNA sequence: TGTGCCAGCAGTTTGAGTAGGGGGTACCAAGAGACCCAGTACTTC.

V is TRBV6-5 and J is TRBJ1-5; D uncertain. Germline V gives CDR1 MNHEY, CDR2 SVGAGI. With 8 bases removed from V and 2 bases from J, the gap between germline ends came to 7 bases. The CDR3 extends over 12 amino acids. CDR3 in DNA: TGTGCCAGCGGCCCCCGCAATCAGCCCCAGCATTTT. Encoded protein: CASGPRNQPQHF.

This clone has a single count. A read error may produce the germline difference seen at one junction end. CDR3 nucleotides: TGCGCCAGCGGCTTGCCAGCTGGGAATACGCAGTATTTT. Amino acids: CASGLPAGNTQYF. This chain links TRBV5-1 with TRBJ2-3, with D hard to call. Germline CDR1 and CDR2: SGHRS and YFSETQ. The length of the CDR3 is 13 residues.

The V and J genes are TRBV6-6 and TRBJ1-1; tentatively, D is TRBD1 (6 bases). The CDR3 is 15 amino acids. Trimming took off 7 bases at V and 0 bases at J, with 15 bases between the two ends. CDR1 is MNHNY, CDR2 SVGAGI, per germline (reference sequence). CDR3 region: CASNPTGNMNTEAFF. The CDR3 DNA sequence: TGTGCCAGCAACCCAACAGGGAATATGAACACTGAAGCTTTCTTT.

The rearrangement uses TRBV6-1 and TRBJ1-1; unclear D gene. From germline, CDR1 is MNHNS and CDR2 SASEGT. The CDR3 runs to 14 residues. V shed 0 bases and J shed 4 bases, with 9 bases lying between them. CDR3 nucleotide sequence: TGTGCCAGCAGTGAAGCGGGCAGAGCCACTGAAGCTTTCTTT. This codes for CASSEAGRATEAFF.

This clone was picked up one time. The chain is built from TRBV6-5 and TRBJ1-3; no firm D call. Germline V gene data show CDR1 as MNHEY and CDR2 as SVGAGI. V was pared by 5 bases and J by 0 bases, with 8 bases between. This CDR3 contains 14 residues. As DNA, the CDR3 is TGTGCCAGCAGTCCCCTTGGCTCTGGAAACACCATATATTTT. Translating gives CASSPLGSGNTIYF.

This clone is a singleton in its sample. The gene calls are TRBV7-2 and TRBJ2-1, with D perhaps matching TRBD1 (5 bases). Germline CDR1 and CDR2: SGHTA and FQGNSA. Between the trimmed V and J ends, which lost 0 bases and 0 bases, there was a span of 6 bases. This CDR3 spans 15 amino acids. CDR3 in DNA: TGTGCCAGCAGCTTAGCTACAGGCTCCTACAATGAGCAGTTCTTC. This codes for CASSLATGSYNEQFF.

The chain is built from TRBV11-3 and TRBJ2-1; D tentatively reads TRBD1 or TRBD2 (5 bases each). Germline V gene sequence: CDR1 SGHNT, CDR2 YENEEA. V dropped 3 bases and J dropped 6 bases, with 9 bases sitting between them. The CDR3 runs 13 residues. The CDR3 nucleotides are TGTGCCAGCAGCTTGGGACCCCTCAATGAGCAGTTCTTC. As protein: CASSLGPLNEQFF. The variable domain in full, completed from reference TRBV11-3 and TRBJ2-1, reads EAGVVQSPRYKIIEKKQPVAFWCNPISGHNTLYWYLQNLGQGPELLIRYENEEAVDDSQLPKDRFSAERLKGVDSTLKIQPAELGDSAVYLCASSLGPLNEQFFGPGTRLTVL.

J is TRBJ2-3 and V is TRBV24-1; D not certain. Germline V gene sequence: CDR1 KGHDR, CDR2 SFDVKD. The CDR3 is made up of 13 amino acids. V shed 5 bases and J shed 6 bases, with 11 bases lying between them. In DNA form, the CDR3 reads TGTGCCACCAGTGCATACCTCGCCGATACGCAGTATTTT. Translating gives CATSAYLADTQYF.

The chain is built from TRBV30 and TRBJ1-1; possible D gene TRBD1, 5 bases. Germline CDR1 reads GTSNPN; CDR2 reads SVGIG (reference sequence). The CDR3 is 14 amino acids. V lost 2 bases and J 1 base, leaving 11 bases between the germline ends. CDR3 in DNA: TGTGCCTGGAGTACAGGAATGAGGAACACTGAAGCTTTCTTT. The encoded protein is CAWSTGMRNTEAFF.

In its sample, this clone was seen a few times. V is TRBV30 and J is TRBJ1-2; tentatively, D is TRBD1 (6 bases). The germline V gene encodes CDR1 GTSNPN and CDR2 SVGIG (reference sequence). CDR3 length equals 15 residues. The germline V and J ends were trimmed by 2 bases and 2 bases, with 15 bases remaining between them. The CDR3 loop is CAWSRTGFTNYGYTF. The CDR3 nucleotides read TGTGCCTGGAGTAGAACAGGGTTCACAAACTATGGCTACACCTTC. The complete variable domain, with remaining parts taken from reference TRBV30 and TRBJ1-2, reads SQTIHQWPATLVQPVGSPLSLECTVEGTSNPNLYWYRQAAGRGLQLLFYSVGIGQISSEVPQNLSASRPQDRQFILSSKKLLLSDSGFYLCAWSRTGFTNYGYTFGSGTRLTVV.

The chain carries TRBV3-1 (or the pseudogene TRBV3-2) and TRBJ1-4; possibly TRBD1 for D (5 bases). There are 15 residues in the CDR3. Germline CDR1 and CDR2: LGHDT and YNNKEL (reference sequence). The ends were cut back, 1 base at V and 4 bases at J, with 10 bases in the middle. The CDR3 DNA follows: TGTGCCAGCAGCCAAGCCGCCAGGGATAATGAAAAACTGTTTTTT. Translated: CASSQAARDNEKLFF.

This clone was observed once. The chain recombines TRBV6-5 with TRBJ2-3; D remains unclear. CDR1 is MNHEY, CDR2 SVGAGI, per germline. V lost 2 bases and J 2 bases, leaving 14 bases between the germline ends. CDR3 length: 16 amino acids. The CDR3 nucleotides read TGTGCCAGCAGTTACGGGATCATTGGGGACACAGATACGCAGTATTTT. Its protein product is CASSYGIIGDTDTQYF.

The chain carries TRBV5-8 and TRBJ2-6; D tentatively fits TRBD1 or TRBD2 (7 bases each). This CDR3 spans 17 amino acids. Germline V gene sequence: CDR1 SGHTS, CDR2 YDEGEE. Trimming stripped 0 bases from V and 0 bases from J, with 10 bases between. The DNA for the CDR3 is TGTGCCAGCAGCTTGGGCAGGGGGGGCTCTGGGGCCAACGTCCTGACTTTC. Residues: CASSLGRGGSGANVLTF.

The gene calls are TRBV9 and TRBJ1-3, with 9 bases matching TRBD1. V shed 3 bases, J shed 1 base, and the junction held 5 bases outside the gene matches. CDR3 length: 16 amino acids. Germline V gene sequence: CDR1 SGDLS, CDR2 YYNGEE. CDR3 protein: CASSAGQGWSGNTIYF. In DNA, the CDR3 is TGTGCCAGCAGCGCGGGACAGGGCTGGTCTGGAAACACCATATATTTT.

V usage is TRBV7-6 and J usage is TRBJ1-1; D is undetermined. The germline V gene encodes CDR1 SGHVS and CDR2 FNYEAQ. The CDR3 loop spans 17 amino acids. The ends were cut back, 1 base at V and 0 bases at J, with 15 bases in the middle. The CDR3 region is CASSLEPGGEMNTEAFF. As DNA, the CDR3 is TGTGCCAGCAGCTTAGAACCCGGTGGGGAAATGAACACTGAAGCTTTCTTT.